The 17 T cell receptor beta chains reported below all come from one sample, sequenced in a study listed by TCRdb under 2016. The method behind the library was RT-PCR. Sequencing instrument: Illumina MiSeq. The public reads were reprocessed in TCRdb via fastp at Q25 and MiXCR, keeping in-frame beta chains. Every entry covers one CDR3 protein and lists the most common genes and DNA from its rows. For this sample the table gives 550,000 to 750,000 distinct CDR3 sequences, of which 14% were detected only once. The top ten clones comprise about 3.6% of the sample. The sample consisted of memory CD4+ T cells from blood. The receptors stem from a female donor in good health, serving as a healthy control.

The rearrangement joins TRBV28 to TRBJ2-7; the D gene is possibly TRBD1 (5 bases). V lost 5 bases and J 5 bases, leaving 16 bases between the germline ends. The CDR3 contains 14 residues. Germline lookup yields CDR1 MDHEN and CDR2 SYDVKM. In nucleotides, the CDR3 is TGTGCCAGCAGTCACCATCAGGGTAACCACGAGCAGTACTTC. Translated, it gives CASSHHQGNHEQYF.

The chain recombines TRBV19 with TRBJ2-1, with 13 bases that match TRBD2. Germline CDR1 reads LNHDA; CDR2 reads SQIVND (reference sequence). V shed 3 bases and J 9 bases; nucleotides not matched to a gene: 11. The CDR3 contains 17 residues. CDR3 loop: CASSISHTSGRAGEQFF. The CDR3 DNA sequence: TGTGCCAGTAGTATTTCCCATACTAGCGGGAGGGCCGGTGAGCAGTTCTTC.

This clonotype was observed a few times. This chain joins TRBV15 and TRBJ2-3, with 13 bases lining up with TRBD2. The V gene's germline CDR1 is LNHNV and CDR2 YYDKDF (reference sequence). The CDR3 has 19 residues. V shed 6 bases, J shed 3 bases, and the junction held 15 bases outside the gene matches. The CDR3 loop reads CATSPRLAGGRVYTDTQYF. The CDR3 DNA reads TGTGCCACCAGTCCCCGACTAGCGGGAGGTCGAGTCTATACAGATACGCAGTATTTT.

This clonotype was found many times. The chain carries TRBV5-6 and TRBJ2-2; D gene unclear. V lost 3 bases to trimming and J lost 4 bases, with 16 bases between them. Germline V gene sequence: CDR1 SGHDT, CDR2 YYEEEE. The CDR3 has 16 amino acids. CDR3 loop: CASSYRSVSGTGELFF. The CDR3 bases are TGTGCCAGCAGCTACCGGAGTGTGTCGGGCACCGGGGAGCTGTTTTTT.

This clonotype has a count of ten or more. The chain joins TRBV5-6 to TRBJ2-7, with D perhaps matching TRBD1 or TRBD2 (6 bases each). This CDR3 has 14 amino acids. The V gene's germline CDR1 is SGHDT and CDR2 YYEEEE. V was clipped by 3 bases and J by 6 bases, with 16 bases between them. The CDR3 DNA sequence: TGTGCCAGCAGCTCCGACGAAGGGGGGCGCGAGCAGTACTTC. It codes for CASSSDEGGREQYF.

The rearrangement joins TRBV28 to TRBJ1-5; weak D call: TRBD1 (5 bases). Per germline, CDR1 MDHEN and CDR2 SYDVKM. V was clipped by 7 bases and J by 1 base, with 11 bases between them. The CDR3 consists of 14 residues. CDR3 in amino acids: CASTWGISNQPQHF. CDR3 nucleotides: TGTGCCAGCACGTGGGGGATAAGCAATCAGCCCCAGCATTTT.

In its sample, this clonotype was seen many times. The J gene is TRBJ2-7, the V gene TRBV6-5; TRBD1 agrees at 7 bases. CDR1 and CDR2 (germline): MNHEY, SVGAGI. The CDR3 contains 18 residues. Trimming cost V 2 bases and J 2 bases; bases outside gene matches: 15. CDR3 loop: CASSYTRPSGTVTYEQYF. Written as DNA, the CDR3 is TGTGCCAGCAGTTACACCCGACCTTCCGGGACAGTGACCTACGAGCAGTACTTC.

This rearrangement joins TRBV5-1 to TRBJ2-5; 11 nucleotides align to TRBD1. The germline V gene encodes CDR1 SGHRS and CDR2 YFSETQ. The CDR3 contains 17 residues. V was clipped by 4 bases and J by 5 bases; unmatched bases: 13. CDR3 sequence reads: CASSPTPGGQGDETQYF. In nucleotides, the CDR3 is TGCGCCAGCAGCCCAACCCCCGGGGGACAGGGGGATGAGACCCAGTACTTC.

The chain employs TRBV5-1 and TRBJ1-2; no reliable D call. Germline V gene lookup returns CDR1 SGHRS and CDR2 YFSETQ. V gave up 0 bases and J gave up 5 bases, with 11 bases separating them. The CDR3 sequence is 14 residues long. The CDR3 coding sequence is TGCGCCAGCAGCTTGGGGTCCGGGGTTTATGGCTACACCTTC. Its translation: CASSLGSGVYGYTF.

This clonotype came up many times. The CDR3: CASSLRDRDFAQHF. The CDR3 region has the DNA TGTGCCAGCAGCTTAAGGGACAGGGATTTTGCCCAGCATTTT. This chain joins TRBV7-2 and TRBJ1-5, with 9 bases that match TRBD1. The length of the CDR3 is 14 residues. V was pared by 2 bases and J by 11 bases, with 7 bases of the junction left unmatched. The germline CDR1 and CDR2 sequences are SGHTA and FQGNSA.

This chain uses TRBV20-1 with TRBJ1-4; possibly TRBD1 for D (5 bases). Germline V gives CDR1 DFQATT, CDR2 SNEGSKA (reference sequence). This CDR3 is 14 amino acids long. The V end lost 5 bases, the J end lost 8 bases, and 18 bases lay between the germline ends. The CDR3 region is CSADQDNIGEKLFF. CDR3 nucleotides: TGCAGTGCTGACCAGGACAACATAGGGGAAAAACTGTTTTTT.

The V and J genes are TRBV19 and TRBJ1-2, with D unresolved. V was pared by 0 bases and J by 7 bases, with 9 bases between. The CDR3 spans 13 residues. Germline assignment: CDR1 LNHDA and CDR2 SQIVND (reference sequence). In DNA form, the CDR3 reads TGTGCCAGTAGTATAGATTCGGAGCGTGGCTACACCTTC. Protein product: CASSIDSERGYTF.

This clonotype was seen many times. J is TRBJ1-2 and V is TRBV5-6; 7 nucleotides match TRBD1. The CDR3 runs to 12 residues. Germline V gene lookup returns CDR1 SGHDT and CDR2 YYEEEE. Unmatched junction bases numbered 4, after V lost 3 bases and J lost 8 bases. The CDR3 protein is CASSWSGGGYTF. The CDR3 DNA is TGTGCCAGCAGCTGGTCAGGGGGAGGCTACACCTTC.

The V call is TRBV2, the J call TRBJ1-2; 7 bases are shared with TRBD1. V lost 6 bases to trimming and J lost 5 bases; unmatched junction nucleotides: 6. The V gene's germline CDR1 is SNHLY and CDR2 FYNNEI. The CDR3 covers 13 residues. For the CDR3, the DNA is TGTGCCAGCAGGGGACAGACTGTTTATGGCTACACCTTC. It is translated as CASRGQTVYGYTF.

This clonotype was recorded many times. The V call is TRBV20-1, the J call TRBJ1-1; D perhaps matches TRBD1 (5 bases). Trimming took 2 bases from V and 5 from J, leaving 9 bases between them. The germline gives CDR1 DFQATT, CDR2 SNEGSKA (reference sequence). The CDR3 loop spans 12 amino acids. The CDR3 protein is CSARQGWTEAFF. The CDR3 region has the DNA TGCAGTGCTAGACAGGGATGGACTGAAGCTTTCTTT.

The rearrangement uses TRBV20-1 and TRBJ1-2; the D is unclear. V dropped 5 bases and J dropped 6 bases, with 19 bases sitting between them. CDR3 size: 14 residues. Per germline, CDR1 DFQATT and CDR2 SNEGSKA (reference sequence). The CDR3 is CSAAPPTAEDGYTF. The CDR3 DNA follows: TGCAGTGCTGCCCCCCCGACCGCTGAAGATGGCTACACCTTC.

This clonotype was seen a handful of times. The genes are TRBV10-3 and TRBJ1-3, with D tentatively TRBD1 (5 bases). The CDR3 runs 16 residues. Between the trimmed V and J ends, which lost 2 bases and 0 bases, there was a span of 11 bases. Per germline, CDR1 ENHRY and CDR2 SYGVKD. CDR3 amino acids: CAISELTAGSGNTIYF. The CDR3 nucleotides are TGTGCCATCAGTGAGCTGACAGCCGGCTCTGGAAACACCATATATTTT.